This T cell receptor (beta chain) was profiled in a study of blood T cell repertoires in COVID-19. Produced via immunoSEQ multiplex PCR; TCRdb's table is partial and in-frame only. The sample contains 250,000 or so clones, 91% of which appear only once. The junction had 16 bases not matched to a gene; V was cut back by 4 bases and J by 8 bases. This CDR3 spans 17 amino acids. The V gene's germline CDR1 is SGHKS and CDR2 YYEKEE (reference sequence). In terms of age and location, participants ranged from roughly 18 to 90 years and lived in under 30 US areas. Within 2 weeks of study entry, exposed participants had contacted a PCR-confirmed or clinician-diagnosed COVID-19 case.

The receptor was derived from a middle-aged man who had been exposed to COVID-19. This chain uses TRBV5-5 with TRBJ2-1; TRBD2 matches at 9 bases. The sequenced material came from PBMCs or T cells enriched from blood (not recorded which). In nucleotides, the CDR3 is TGTGCCAGCAGCGAGGCTAGCGGGGCCCGTTTTTTCTATGAGCAGTTCTTC. Amino acids: CASSEASGARFFYEQFF.